These T cell receptor beta chains were read from a single sample in a study of T cell responses to AZD1222 COVID-19 vaccine. Clones were sequenced by immunoSEQ multiplex PCR, and TCRdb holds only the in-frame ones, with some missing. Of about 140,000 clones listed, 90% to 95% are singletons. The sample consisted of peripheral blood, taken 28 days after the second AZD1222 dose. The source of these receptors is an adult who received the AZD1222 COVID-19 vaccine. Both conserved end residues are part of each CDR3. D genes are given only for firm matches. A row's size may be missing; if present it is once, few, many or a size class.

d_call	j_call	v_call	clone_size	cdr3_nt	cdr3_aa
NA	TRBJ2-7	TRBV19	NA	TGTGCCAGTAGTATATCCACCCTTTCGAATCAAGTACAGCCCTACGAGCAGTACTTC	CASSISTLSNQVQPYEQYF
NA	TRBJ1-5	TRBV7-2	NA	TGTGCCAGCAGCTTAGGCCAGGGCTTGGGGGGCAATCAGCCCCAGCATTTT	CASSLGQGLGGNQPQHF
NA	TRBJ2-1	TRBV7-6	once	TGTGCCAGCAGCCCCTCCGGTGGGCAGCTACACAATGAGCAGTTCTTC	CASSPSGGQLHNEQFF
NA	TRBJ2-3	TRBV5-1	once	TGCGCCAGCAGCTTACAGCGCACAGATACGCAGTATTTT	CASSLQRTDTQYF
NA	TRBJ1-1	TRBV5-1	NA	TGCGCCAGCAGCCAGGACTTTCGGAACACTGAAGCTTTCTTT	CASSQDFRNTEAFF
TRBD2	TRBJ2-2	TRBV19	NA	TGTGCCAGTAGTATAGGGTCCTTTGGCGGGGGGGCCGGGGAGCTGTTTTTT	CASSIGSFGGGAGELFF
TRBD2	TRBJ2-1	TRBV7-9	NA	TGTGCCAGCAGCATGGGACTAGCGGACTACAATGAGCAGTTCTTC	CASSMGLADYNEQFF
NA	TRBJ1-1	TRBV25-1	NA	TGTGCCAGCAGTGAATTTGGCGGGGGGCTGGGGGCTTTCTTT	CASSEFGGGLGAFF
NA	TRBJ1-2	TRBV29-1	once	TGCAGCGTTGATAAGGACGCCGGGGACTATGGCTACACCTTC	CSVDKDAGDYGYTF
TRBD1	TRBJ2-1	TRBV2	NA	TGTGCCAGCAGTGTGGACAGGGGATCGAATGAGCAGTTCTTC	CASSVDRGSNEQFF
TRBD1	TRBJ2-7	TRBV7-8	NA	TGTGCCAGCAGCACCCTTGGGACAGGGACCTACGAGCAGTACTTC	CASSTLGTGTYEQYF
TRBD1	TRBJ1-5	TRBV7-9	few	TGTGCCAGCAGCCGATTAGACAGGGGGCGGGATCAGCCCCAGCATTTT	CASSRLDRGRDQPQHF
NA	TRBJ2-7	TRBV6-5	NA	TGTGCCAGCGGACTGCGAGATTACGAGCAGTACTTC	CASGLRDYEQYF
NA	TRBJ1-5	TRBV12-3/TRBV12-4	NA	TGTGCCAGCAGACAACAGGGCAATCAGCCCCAGCATTTT	CASRQQGNQPQHF
NA	TRBJ2-7	TRBV7-9	few	TGTGCCAGCAGCTCTGACTACTACGAGCAGTACTTC	CASSSDYYEQYF
NA	TRBJ1-2	TRBV2	NA	TGTGCCAGCAGTCGTCTCCGGGAAAAGTCCGCTAGGGAGGGCTACACCTTC	CASSRLREKSAREGYTF
TRBD1	TRBJ1-6	TRBV28	NA	TGTGCCAGCAGTTTAGACACAGGGGGCGGGGGGTCACCCCTCCACTTT	CASSLDTGGGGSPLHF
NA	TRBJ1-5	TRBV27	NA	TGTGCCAGCAGTTTGACGAAGGGTAATCAGCCCCAGCATTTT	CASSLTKGNQPQHF
NA	TRBJ1-2	TRBV12-2	NA	TGTGCAAGTCGCTTCGGGTTGTGGGGCTACACCTTC	CASRFGLWGYTF
TRBD2	TRBJ2-2	TRBV10-3	NA	TGTGCCATCACTACTAGCGGGTCGAACACCGGGGAGCTGTTTTTT	CAITTSGSNTGELFF
NA	TRBJ2-1	TRBV19	NA	TGTGCCAGTAGTCAAGGGGGGGGAACCTACAATGAGCAGTTCTTC	CASSQGGGTYNEQFF
NA	TRBJ2-7	TRBV11-2	NA	TGTGCCAGCAGCTCTCACCTGGCCGGGACACGACCCTACGAGCAGTACTTC	CASSSHLAGTRPYEQYF
TRBD1	TRBJ1-2	TRBV3-1/TRBV3-2	NA	TGTGCCAGCAGTCGACAGGGCTATGGCTACACCTTC	CASSRQGYGYTF
TRBD2	TRBJ2-2	TRBV9	NA	TGTGCCAGCAGCCCCGAGGGGGGACTAGCGTCCGGGGAGCTGTTTTTT	CASSPEGGLASGELFF
NA	TRBJ1-1	TRBV5-1	NA	TGCGCCAGCAGCTTGGGGGGACGGCCTAACACTGAAGCTTTCTTT	CASSLGGRPNTEAFF
NA	TRBJ1-1	TRBV6-5	NA	TGTGCCAGCAGCGGCAGCGTTACCATGAACACTGAAGCTTTCTTT	CASSGSVTMNTEAFF
NA	TRBJ2-3	TRBV19	NA	TGTGCCAGTAGTATAAGCAGGGCCCCCACAGATACGCAGTATTTT	CASSISRAPTDTQYF
TRBD1	TRBJ1-1	TRBV20-1	NA	TGCAGCGGTAGTAAGACGGACAGGGCAACTGAAGCTTTCTTT	CSGSKTDRATEAFF
NA	TRBJ1-4	TRBV2	NA	TGTGCCAGCATTGGGTATTCTAACGAAAAACTGTTTTTT	CASIGYSNEKLFF
TRBD1	TRBJ2-7	TRBV9	NA	TGTGCCAGCAGCCCTGGACAGGGGAACTACGAGCAGTACTTC	CASSPGQGNYEQYF
NA	TRBJ2-1	TRBV5-6	NA	TGTGCCAGCAGCTTGCAGGGGGGACACAATGAGCAGTTCTTC	CASSLQGGHNEQFF
NA	TRBJ1-1	TRBV20-1	NA	TGCAGTGCTAATCCGTACACTGAAGCTTTCTTT	CSANPYTEAFF
TRBD1	TRBJ2-3	TRBV5-1	NA	TGCGCCAGCAGCGTCTTGACAGGGATGACAGATACGCAGTATTTT	CASSVLTGMTDTQYF
NA	TRBJ2-7	TRBV9	once	TGTGCCAGCAGCCCATCTGGGACCGGTGCGGGCGAGCAGTACTTC	CASSPSGTGAGEQYF
NA	TRBJ2-7	TRBV25-1	NA	TGTGCCAGCAGTGAACCTGACAGACGCTACGAGCAGTACTTC	CASSEPDRRYEQYF
TRBD1	TRBJ1-1	TRBV29-1	NA	TGCAGCGTAGTGACAGGGATGAATGCGAACACTGAAGCTTTCTTT	CSVVTGMNANTEAFF
NA	TRBJ1-2	TRBV10-3	once	TGTGCCATCACGAGCTCCCAGGGCTATGGCTACACCTTC	CAITSSQGYGYTF
NA	TRBJ1-2	TRBV6-5	NA	TGTGCCAGCAGAACCAGCGGGGGCTATGGCTACACCTTC	CASRTSGGYGYTF
NA	TRBJ2-1	TRBV4-2	NA	TGTGCCAGCAGCCAAGCCCTGTACAATGAGCAGTTCTTC	CASSQALYNEQFF
NA	TRBJ1-1	TRBV11-1	NA	TGTGCCAGCAGCCTAATTGGGGAAACTGAAGCTTTCTTT	CASSLIGETEAFF
NA	TRBJ1-1	TRBV9	once	TGTGCCAGCAGCTTCTCGCCGGATAAAGGAACTGAAGCTTTCTTT	CASSFSPDKGTEAFF
NA	TRBJ1-1	TRBV14	NA	TGTGCCAGCAGCCAAGATCCAGCAGGGAGATTCACTGAAGCTTTCTTT	CASSQDPAGRFTEAFF
NA	TRBJ1-1	TRBV29-1	once	TGCAGCGTTGAGCGGCATTTGAACACTGAAGCTTTCTTT	CSVERHLNTEAFF
TRBD1	TRBJ1-1	TRBV6-6	NA	TGTGCCAGCAGCCCACGACAGGGAGGGAACACTGAAGCTTTCTTT	CASSPRQGGNTEAFF
NA	TRBJ2-2	TRBV7-6	once	TGTGCCAGCAGCTTAAGGGGTGTGGGACACCCCAGCACCGGGGAGCTGTTTTTT	CASSLRGVGHPSTGELFF
NA	TRBJ1-2	TRBV9	NA	TGTGCCAGCAGCGTAGAACAGGGCTATGGCTACACCTTC	CASSVEQGYGYTF
NA	TRBJ2-1	TRBV7-3	NA	TGTGCCAGCAGCTTAGGGGGTATAAATGAGCAGTTCTTC	CASSLGGINEQFF
NA	TRBJ1-1	TRBV19	NA	TGTGCCAGTAGTACCACAAGGAACACTGAAGCTTTCTTT	CASSTTRNTEAFF
NA	TRBJ1-1	TRBV29-1	once	TGCAGCGTTGCGACAGACACTGAAGCTTTCTTT	CSVATDTEAFF
NA	TRBJ2-2	TRBV18	NA	TGTGCCAGCTCACCACAATTGTCGGCGAACACCGGGGAGCTGTTTTTT	CASSPQLSANTGELFF
TRBD1	TRBJ1-2	TRBV19	NA	TGTGCCAGTAGGGACGGACAGGGAGGCCCCCTTTGGAGAAACACCTTC	CASRDGQGGPLWRNTF
NA	TRBJ1-1	TRBV25-1	NA	TGTGCCAGCAGGGACGGGAGACTGATGAACACTGAAGCTTTCTTT	CASRDGRLMNTEAFF